Here is one TCR beta chain with its context. Its specificity is unknown. The data stem from a study of T cells in localized non-small cell lung cancer. This table comes from immunoSEQ multiplex PCR, and its TCRdb copy is limited to in-frame clones, with some not included. The table lists some 22,000 clones, about 85% of them singletons. Unmatched junction bases numbered 5, after V lost 7 bases and J lost 6 bases. Per the germline V gene, CDR1 is LNHDA and CDR2 is SQIVND (reference sequence). This CDR3 has 14 amino acids. Study findings and constraints: Multi-region tumor sequencing was not done, so intratumor heterogeneity could not be excluded. Peak T cell clonality was found in uninvolved adjacent lung, exceeding tumor. Appearance in adjacent lung was seen for a median approximately 58 of the top 100 tumor clones.

The gene calls are TRBV19 and TRBJ1-5, with 11 bases lining up with TRBD1. This receptor was obtained from a man aged 40-75 years with stage II squamous cell lung carcinoma. Sequenced here: PBMCs, sampled before any cancer treatment. DNA of the CDR3: TGTGCCAGTATTGGACAGGGGGCAAGTCAGCCCCAGCATTTT. Encoded protein: CASIGQGASQPQHF.